Listed below are T cell receptor beta chains from one sample, sequenced in a study of T-cell memory formation after mild COVID-19. TCRdb called the 5' RACE reads again in MiXCR, with one record for every CDR3 protein. The data contain around 510,000 distinct CDR3 sequences, roughly 20% of them singletons. Sequenced sample: PBMCs or a T cell subset sorted from them (not recorded which). The receptors were gathered from an adult woman who had mild COVID-19 (a few samples of this study predate the infection). Cell type and time point are not known. Each CDR3 is given with its conserved first and last residue. D genes are given only for firm matches. Rows give clone size only sometimes, using once, few, many, or a class for an expanded clone.

v_call	clone_size	j_call	d_call	cdr3_aa	cdr3_nt
TRBV5-1	.	TRBJ2-3	.	CASSLMVRTSTDTQYF	TGCGCCAGCAGCTTGATGGTGAGAACTAGCACAGATACGCAGTATTTT
TRBV24-1	.	TRBJ2-1	TRBD2	CATSARTRLADHNEQFF	TGTGCCACCAGTGCGCGGACCCGACTAGCGGACCACAATGAGCAGTTCTTC
TRBV7-8	few	TRBJ1-2	.	CASSLAGGGSGYTF	TGTGCCAGCAGCTTAGCAGGGGGTGGTAGTGGCTACACCTTC
TRBV12-3/TRBV12-4	few	TRBJ1-5	TRBD1	CASRDTARGRGVSQHF	TGTGCCAGCAGGGATACTGCCAGGGGGCGGGGGGTGTCCCAGCATTTT
TRBV29-1	few	TRBJ2-7	TRBD1	CSVETGGSYEQYF	TGCAGCGTAGAGACAGGGGGCTCCTACGAGCAGTACTTC
TRBV6-5	.	TRBJ2-7	TRBD2	CASRQTSGSGVEQYF	TGTGCCAGCAGACAAACTAGCGGGAGCGGTGTCGAGCAGTACTTC
TRBV18	.	TRBJ2-7	.	CASSPRRTESYEQYF	TGTGCCAGCTCACCACGTAGGACAGAGAGCTACGAGCAGTACTTC
TRBV5-1	.	TRBJ2-7	.	CASSSSWTSGPLGEQYF	TGCGCCAGCAGCTCCTCCTGGACAAGTGGTCCATTGGGCGAGCAGTACTTC
TRBV30	few	TRBJ2-1	TRBD2	CAWNAGGRAFEQFF	TGTGCCTGGAACGCGGGCGGGAGGGCCTTTGAGCAGTTCTTC
TRBV6-5	.	TRBJ1-2	TRBD1	CASSLGRTGRGYGYTF	TGTGCCAGCAGCCTAGGACGGACAGGAAGGGGCTATGGCTACACCTTC
TRBV12-5	.	TRBJ2-1	.	CASGLSGRHEQFF	TGTGCTAGTGGTCTTTCTGGGCGACATGAGCAGTTCTTC
TRBV4-3	.	TRBJ2-2	.	CASSQGPYTGELFF	TGCGCCAGCAGCCAAGGGCCATACACCGGGGAGCTGTTTTTT
TRBV20-1	.	TRBJ1-1	.	CSAFTGNTEAFF	TGCAGTGCTTTTACAGGGAACACTGAAGCTTTCTTT
TRBV19	few	TRBJ1-5	.	CASTVQFQAQPQHF	TGTGCCAGTACCGTACAGTTTCAGGCTCAGCCCCAGCATTTT
TRBV18	few	TRBJ2-3	TRBD2	CASSPPGAGASTDTQYF	TGTGCCAGCTCACCCCCAGGAGCGGGGGCCAGCACAGATACGCAGTATTTT
TRBV15	few	TRBJ2-4	.	CATSPGVGALLEDIQYF	TGTGCCACCAGCCCGGGAGTCGGGGCCCTCTTAGAGGACATTCAGTACTTC
TRBV6-5	few	TRBJ1-3	.	CASRESPRGNTIYF	TGTGCCAGTAGGGAGTCCCCTAGGGGAAACACCATATATTTT
TRBV20-1	few	TRBJ1-1	TRBD1	CSARRTGGNTEAFF	TGCAGTGCTAGAAGGACAGGGGGGAACACTGAAGCTTTCTTT
TRBV30	few	TRBJ2-7	TRBD2	CAGEAWQSGGQYF	TGTGCCGGAGAAGCGTGGCAGTCGGGGGGGCAGTACTTC
TRBV20-1	.	TRBJ2-1	TRBD2	CSASRSGGPYNEQFF	TGCAGTGCTAGTCGGTCGGGAGGGCCCTACAATGAGCAGTTCTTC
TRBV2	few	TRBJ1-2	TRBD1	CARYPWDRGPSGGYTF	TGTGCCAGGTACCCCTGGGACAGGGGACCTTCGGGAGGCTACACCTTC
TRBV18	few	TRBJ2-5	TRBD1	CASSPGTGPKTQYF	TGTGCCAGCTCACCGGGGACAGGACCAAAGACCCAGTACTTC
TRBV12-3/TRBV12-4	many	TRBJ1-2	.	CASSPTGYGYTF	TGTGCCAGCAGCCCGACAGGCTACGGCTACACCTTC
TRBV7-6	few	TRBJ2-1	.	CASSPRSWDNEQFF	TGTGCCAGCAGCCCCAGGAGCTGGGACAATGAGCAGTTCTTC
TRBV5-1	few	TRBJ2-3	TRBD2	CASSSAGLAGGPADTQYF	TGCGCCAGCAGCTCAGCCGGACTAGCGGGGGGGCCTGCAGATACGCAGTATTTT
TRBV14	many	TRBJ2-1	.	CASSQGGSYNEQFF	TGTGCCAGCAGCCAAGGGGGCTCCTACAATGAGCAGTTCTTC
TRBV15	.	TRBJ1-5	TRBD1	CATSRDRPRTTGDPNQPQHF	TGTGCCACCAGCAGAGATCGGCCCCGGACCACAGGGGACCCCAATCAGCCCCAGCATTTT
TRBV10-3	.	TRBJ1-4	.	CAISERQGGEKLFF	TGTGCCATCAGTGAACGGCAGGGTGGGGAAAAACTGTTTTTT
TRBV5-1	.	TRBJ2-2	TRBD1	CASSPGTVQERELFF	TGCGCCAGCAGCCCTGGGACAGTTCAGGAACGGGAGCTGTTTTTT
TRBV6-2/TRBV6-3	few	TRBJ2-7	.	CASSDTGKQYF	TGTGCCAGCAGTGATACGGGGAAGCAGTACTTC
TRBV7-9	.	TRBJ1-2	.	CASSQNLRGIYGYTF	TGTGCCAGCAGCCAAAACCTCAGGGGTATCTATGGCTACACCTTC
TRBV24-1	.	TRBJ2-1	TRBD2	CATMAGGTYNEQFF	TGTGCCACCATGGCGGGAGGGACCTACAATGAGCAGTTCTTC
TRBV3-1	.	TRBJ2-2	.	CASSATGLMTGELFF	TGTGCCAGCAGCGCGACCGGGCTAATGACCGGGGAGCTGTTTTTT
TRBV6-2/TRBV6-3	.	TRBJ2-7	TRBD2	CASRMTSGDYEQYF	TGTGCCAGCAGGATGACTAGCGGGGACTACGAGCAGTACTTC
TRBV25-1	few	TRBJ2-1	TRBD2	CASSERGLAGANEQFF	TGTGCCAGCAGTGAGAGGGGGCTAGCGGGAGCCAATGAGCAGTTCTTC
TRBV6-1	few	TRBJ1-2	.	CASSDYGAFNYGYTF	TGTGCCAGCAGTGATTACGGGGCTTTTAACTATGGCTACACCTTC
TRBV6-2/TRBV6-3	.	TRBJ2-7	TRBD2	CASSYSRGESEQYF	TGTGCCAGCAGTTACTCACGGGGGGAGTCCGAGCAGTACTTC
TRBV5-1	few	TRBJ1-1	TRBD1	CASSKLQGAVEAFF	TGCGCCAGCAGCAAACTTCAGGGGGCCGTTGAAGCTTTCTTT
TRBV7-9	.	TRBJ2-1	TRBD2	CASSPRTSGGGYEQFF	TGTGCCAGCAGCCCGCGGACTAGCGGGGGAGGGTATGAGCAGTTCTTC
TRBV20-1	few	TRBJ1-1	.	CSATIRQVDNIMNTEAFF	TGCAGTGCCACAATTAGACAGGTCGACAACATCATGAACACTGAAGCTTTCTTT
TRBV9	many	TRBJ2-2	TRBD1	CASSGYRGVGTGELFF	TGTGCCAGCAGCGGATACAGGGGAGTAGGCACCGGGGAGCTGTTTTTT
TRBV7-2	.	TRBJ2-1	TRBD2	CASSLVATSGSLNEQFF	TGTGCCAGCAGCTTAGTAGCGACTAGCGGGAGTTTAAATGAGCAGTTCTTC
TRBV20-1	few	TRBJ2-7	.	CSASSGATYEQYF	TGCAGTGCTAGCTCAGGGGCGACCTACGAGCAGTACTTC
TRBV29-1	.	TRBJ2-5	.	CSVTSRGVGETQYF	TGCAGCGTGACCTCGCGAGGGGTTGGGGAGACCCAGTACTTC
TRBV7-6	.	TRBJ2-3	TRBD1	CASSHDRASTDTQYF	TGTGCCAGCAGCCACGACAGGGCCAGCACAGATACGCAGTATTTT
TRBV7-9	.	TRBJ2-3	TRBD2	CASSFPGGSDTQYF	TGTGCCAGCAGCTTCCCGGGAGGGTCAGATACGCAGTATTTT